The rows below give T cell receptor beta chains drawn from one sample of a study of beta chain features in type 1 diabetes. The assay was immunoSEQ multiplex PCR, and TCRdb's table has in-frame clones only and misses some. The table lists more than 100,000 clones, 9% of them singletons. The sample comprised central memory CD4+ T cells from blood. The receptors here all came from a man in his thirties or forties with type 1 diabetes. Each CDR3 is given with its conserved first and last residue. A D gene is named only where the DNA matches it firmly. A clone size is listed for some rows: how often the clone was seen (once, few, many), or a class if it is expanded.

TRBV7-9	TRBJ2-3	NA	NA	TGTGCCAGCAGCCGACAGGTTGAGACAGATACGCAGTATTTT	CASSRQVETDTQYF
TRBV5-6	TRBJ2-1	few	NA	TGTGCCAGCAGCGACCGGACATTATACAATGAGCAGTTCTTC	CASSDRTLYNEQFF
TRBV7-2	TRBJ1-2	NA	NA	TGTGCCAGCAGAAGAGACAGGCCGCCTTTGACCTTC	CASRRDRPPLTF
TRBV29-1	TRBJ2-1	NA	TRBD2	TGCAGCGGACTAGCGGGGTCCTCCTACAATGAGCAGTTCTTC	CSGLAGSSYNEQFF
TRBV18	TRBJ2-7	few	NA	TGTGCCAGCTCACCCACGGTGGGGGGATACTACGAGCAGTACTTC	CASSPTVGGYYEQYF
TRBV5-5	TRBJ1-4	few	TRBD1	TGTGCCAGCAGCTCGCCGGGACAGGGGTTTGAAAAACTGTTTTTT	CASSSPGQGFEKLFF
TRBV5-1	TRBJ2-7	few	TRBD1	TGCGCCAGCAGCTTGGTGTGGGACAGGGAACGCGAGCAGTACTTC	CASSLVWDREREQYF
TRBV15	TRBJ2-5	NA	NA	TGTGCCACCAGCACTGGCTGGGGGGACCAGTACTTC	CATSTGWGDQYF
TRBV9	TRBJ2-5	few	TRBD2	TGTGCCAGCAGCGGTAGCGGGGGAGAGACCCAGTACTTC	CASSGSGGETQYF
TRBV6-5	TRBJ2-7	NA	TRBD1	TGTGCCAGCAGTCATGGGACAGGGGAAGGGTACGAGCAGTACTTC	CASSHGTGEGYEQYF
TRBV18	TRBJ1-3	few	NA	TGTGCCAGCTCACCAGGGCAAAGGGGAAACACCATATATTTT	CASSPGQRGNTIYF
TRBV11-3	TRBJ2-3	few	NA	TGTGCCAGCAGCCCCCGGACAAGCTCAGATACGCAGTATTTT	CASSPRTSSDTQYF
TRBV7-2	TRBJ2-2	NA	NA	TGTGCCAGCAGCTTAGTTTGGAGGGGGGAGCTGTTTTTT	CASSLVWRGELFF
TRBV7-2	TRBJ2-5	NA	NA	TGTGCCAGCAAGATGGGGGCGTGGGAGACCCAGTACTTC	CASKMGAWETQYF
TRBV5-1	TRBJ2-5	NA	NA	TGCGCCAGCAGCTTTTCACCCGGCGGGCAAGAGACCCAGTACTTC	CASSFSPGGQETQYF
TRBV7-8	TRBJ2-7	few	TRBD2	TGTGCCAGCAGCCCCCGACTAGCGGGGTCGTCGGGCGAGCAGTACTTC	CASSPRLAGSSGEQYF
TRBV7-3	TRBJ2-1	NA	TRBD1	TGTGCCAGCAGCGAGGGACAGGCGACGGACAATGAGCAGTTCTTC	CASSEGQATDNEQFF
TRBV7-8	TRBJ2-5	NA	NA	TGTGCCAGCAGCCCCCCCGGAGGAGAAGAGACCCAGTACTTC	CASSPPGGEETQYF
TRBV2	TRBJ2-3	NA	NA	TGTGCCAGCACCCCGACAGAAGGCACAGATACGCAGTATTTT	CASTPTEGTDTQYF
TRBV30	TRBJ2-1	few	TRBD2	TGTGCCTGGAGAGCCTTTAGCGGGGTCAACTCCTACAATGAGCAGTTCTTC	CAWRAFSGVNSYNEQFF
TRBV7-2	TRBJ2-3	few	TRBD1	TGTGCCAGCAGCTTGGGACAGGGGGGAGATACGCAGTATTTT	CASSLGQGGDTQYF
TRBV27	TRBJ1-1	NA	NA	TGTGCCAGCAGCCCGGGGACATCAAACACTGAAGCTTTCTTT	CASSPGTSNTEAFF
TRBV7-8	TRBJ1-2	many	TRBD1	TGTGCCAGCAGCGGACAGGGGTTCGGCTATGGCTACACCTTC	CASSGQGFGYGYTF
TRBV21-1	TRBJ1-2	few	NA	TGTGCCAGCAGCAAAACGGAAAGGGGTAACTATGGCTACACCTTC	CASSKTERGNYGYTF
TRBV5-1	TRBJ1-1	NA	TRBD1	TGCGCCAGCAGCTTGGCGGGTCAGGGGGGCACTGAAGCTTTCTTT	CASSLAGQGGTEAFF
TRBV5-1	TRBJ2-3	few	TRBD1	TGCGCCAGCAGCTTGCAGGGGGCAGGAGATACGCAGTATTTT	CASSLQGAGDTQYF
TRBV2	TRBJ2-1	few	NA	TGTGCCAGCAGCTCCAAGCCGGGGAATGAGCAGTTCTTC	CASSSKPGNEQFF
TRBV4-2	TRBJ2-5	few	NA	TGTGCCAGCAGCCAAGGCCAAGAGCGGCTCCAAGAGACCCAGTACTTC	CASSQGQERLQETQYF
TRBV28	TRBJ1-2	few	NA	TGTGCCAGCAGTTTTATCCAGGGCTACACCTTC	CASSFIQGYTF
TRBV30	TRBJ2-3	few	TRBD2	TGTGCCTGGAATCCGGGGGGGCGGACAGATACGCAGTATTTT	CAWNPGGRTDTQYF
TRBV5-1	TRBJ2-6	NA	TRBD1	TGCGCCAGCAGCGCCCTCATCATCGGGACAGGGTCTGGTGGGGCCAACGTCCTGACTTTC	CASSALIIGTGSGGANVLTF
TRBV7-2	TRBJ2-2	few	NA	TGTGCCAGCAGCTTAAGGCCAGGGGAATCCGGGGAGCTGTTTTTT	CASSLRPGESGELFF